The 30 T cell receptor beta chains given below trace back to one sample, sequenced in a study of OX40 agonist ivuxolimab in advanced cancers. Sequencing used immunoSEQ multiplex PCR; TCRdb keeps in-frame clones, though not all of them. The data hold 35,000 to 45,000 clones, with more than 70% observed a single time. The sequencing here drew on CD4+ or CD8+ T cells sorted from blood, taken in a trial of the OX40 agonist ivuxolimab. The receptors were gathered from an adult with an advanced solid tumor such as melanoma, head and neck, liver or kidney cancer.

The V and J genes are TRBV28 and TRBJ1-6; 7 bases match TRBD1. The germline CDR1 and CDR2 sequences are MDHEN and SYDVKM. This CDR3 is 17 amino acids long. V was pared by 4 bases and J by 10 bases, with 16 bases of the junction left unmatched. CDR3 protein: CASSSPGGPPNGSPLHF. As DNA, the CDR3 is TGTGCCAGCAGTTCGCCAGGGGGGCCCCCAAATGGATCACCCCTCCACTTT.

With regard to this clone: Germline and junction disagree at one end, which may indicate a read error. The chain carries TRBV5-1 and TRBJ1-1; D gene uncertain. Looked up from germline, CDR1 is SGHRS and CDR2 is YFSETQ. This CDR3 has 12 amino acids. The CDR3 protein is CSSREDNTEAFF. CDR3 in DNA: TGCTCCAGCAGAGAGGATAACACTGAAGCTTTCTTT.

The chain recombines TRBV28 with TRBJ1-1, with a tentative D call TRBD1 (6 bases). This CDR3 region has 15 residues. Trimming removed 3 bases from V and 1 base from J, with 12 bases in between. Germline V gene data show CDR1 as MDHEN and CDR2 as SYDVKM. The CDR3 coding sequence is TGTGCCAGCAGTTTTGGCAGGGGCGGGAACACTGAAGCTTTCTTT. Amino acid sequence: CASSFGRGGNTEAFF.

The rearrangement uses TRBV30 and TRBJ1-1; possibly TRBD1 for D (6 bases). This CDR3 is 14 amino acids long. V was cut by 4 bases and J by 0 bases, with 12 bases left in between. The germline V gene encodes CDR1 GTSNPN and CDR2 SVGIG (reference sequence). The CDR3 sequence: CAWKPDRMNTEAFF. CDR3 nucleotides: TGTGCCTGGAAACCTGACAGGATGAACACTGAAGCTTTCTTT.

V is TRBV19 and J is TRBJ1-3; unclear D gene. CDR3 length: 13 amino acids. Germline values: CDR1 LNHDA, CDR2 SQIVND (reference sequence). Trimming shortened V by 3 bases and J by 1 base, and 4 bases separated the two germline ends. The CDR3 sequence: CASSMGSGNTIYF. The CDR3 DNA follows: TGTGCCAGTAGTATGGGTTCTGGAAACACCATATATTTT.

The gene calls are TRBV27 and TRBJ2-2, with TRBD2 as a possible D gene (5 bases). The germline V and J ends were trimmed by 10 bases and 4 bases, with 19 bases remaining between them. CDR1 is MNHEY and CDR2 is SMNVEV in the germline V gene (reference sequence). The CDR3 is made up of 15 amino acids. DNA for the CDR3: TGTGCCACCCCAACGGCAGCCCGGGGCACCGGGGAGCTGTTTTTT. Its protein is CATPTAARGTGELFF.

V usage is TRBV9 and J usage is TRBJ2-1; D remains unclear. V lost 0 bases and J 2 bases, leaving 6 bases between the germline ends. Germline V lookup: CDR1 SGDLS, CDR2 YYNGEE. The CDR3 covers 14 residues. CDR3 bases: TGTGCCAGCAGCGTAGACACTGCCTACAATGAGCAGTTCTTC. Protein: CASSVDTAYNEQFF.

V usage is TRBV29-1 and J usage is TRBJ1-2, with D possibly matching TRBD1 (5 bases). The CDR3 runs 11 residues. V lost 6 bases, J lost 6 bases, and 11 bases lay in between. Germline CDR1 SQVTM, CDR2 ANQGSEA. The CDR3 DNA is TGCAGCGTGGGGGTCGGAAATGGCTACACCTTC. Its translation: CSVGVGNGYTF.

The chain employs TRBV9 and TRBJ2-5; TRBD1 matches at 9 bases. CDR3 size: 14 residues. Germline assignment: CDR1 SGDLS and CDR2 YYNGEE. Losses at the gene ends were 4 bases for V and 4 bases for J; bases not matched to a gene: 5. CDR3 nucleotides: TGTGCCAGCAGCCAAGACAGGGGGGGAGAGACCCAGTACTTC. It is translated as CASSQDRGGETQYF.

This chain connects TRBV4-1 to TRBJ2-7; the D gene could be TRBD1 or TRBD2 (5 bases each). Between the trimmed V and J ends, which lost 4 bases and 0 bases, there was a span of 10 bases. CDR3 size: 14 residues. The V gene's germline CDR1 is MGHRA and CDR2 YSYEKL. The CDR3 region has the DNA TGCGCCAGCAGCCCAGAGGGGTACTCCTACGAGCAGTACTTC. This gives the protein CASSPEGYSYEQYF.

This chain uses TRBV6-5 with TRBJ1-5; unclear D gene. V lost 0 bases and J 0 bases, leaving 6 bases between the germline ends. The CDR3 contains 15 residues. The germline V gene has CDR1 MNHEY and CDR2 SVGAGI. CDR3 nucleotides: TGTGCCAGCAGTTACTCTATTGATAGCAATCAGCCCCAGCATTTT. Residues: CASSYSIDSNQPQHF.

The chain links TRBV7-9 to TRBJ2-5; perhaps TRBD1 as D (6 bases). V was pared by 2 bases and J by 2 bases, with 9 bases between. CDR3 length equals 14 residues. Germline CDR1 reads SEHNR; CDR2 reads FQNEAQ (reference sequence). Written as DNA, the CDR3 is TGTGCCAGCAGCTTACCGGACAGTCAAGAGACCCAGTACTTC. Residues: CASSLPDSQETQYF.

The DNA of the CDR3 is TGTGCCAGCAGTTTAGTAGCGGGGGGGCGAGAGACCCAGTACTTC. Encoded protein: CASSLVAGGRETQYF. The chain is built from TRBV28 and TRBJ2-5; TRBD2 aligns across 11 bases. The germline V gene has CDR1 MDHEN and CDR2 SYDVKM. The CDR3 length is 15 residues. V was clipped by 2 bases and J by 4 bases; unmatched bases: 3. Full variable domain (remainder filled in from reference TRBV28 and TRBJ2-5): DVKVTQSSRYLVKRTGEKVFLECVQDMDHENMFWYRQDPGLGLRLIYFSYDVKMKEKGDIPEGYSVSREKKERFSLILESASTNQTSMYLCASSLVAGGRETQYFGPGTRLLVL.

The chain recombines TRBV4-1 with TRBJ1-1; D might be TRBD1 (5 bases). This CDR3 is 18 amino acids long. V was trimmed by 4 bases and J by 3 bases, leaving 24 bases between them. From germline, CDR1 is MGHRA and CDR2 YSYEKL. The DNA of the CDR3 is TGCGCCAGCAGCCCGACGGGGTCTGGGGGACTGGGGTACACTGAAGCTTTCTTT. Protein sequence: CASSPTGSGGLGYTEAFF.

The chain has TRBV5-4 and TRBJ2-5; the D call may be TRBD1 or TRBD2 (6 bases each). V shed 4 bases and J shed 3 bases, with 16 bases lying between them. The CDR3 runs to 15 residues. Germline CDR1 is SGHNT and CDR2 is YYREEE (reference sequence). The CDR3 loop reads CASSDPGQREETQYF. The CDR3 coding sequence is TGTGCCAGCAGCGACCCCGGACAGCGGGAAGAGACCCAGTACTTC.

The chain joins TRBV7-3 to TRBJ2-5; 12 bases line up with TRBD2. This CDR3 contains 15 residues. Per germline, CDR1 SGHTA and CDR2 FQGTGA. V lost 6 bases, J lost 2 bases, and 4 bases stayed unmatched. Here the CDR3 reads CASSASGGVQETQYF. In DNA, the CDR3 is TGTGCCAGCAGTGCTAGCGGGGGGGTTCAAGAGACCCAGTACTTC.

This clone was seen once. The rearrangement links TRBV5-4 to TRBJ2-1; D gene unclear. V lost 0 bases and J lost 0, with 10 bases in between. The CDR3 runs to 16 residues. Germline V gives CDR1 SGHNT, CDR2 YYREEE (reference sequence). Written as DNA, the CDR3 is TGTGCCAGCAGCTTGGAATTCAGTAGCTCCTACAATGAGCAGTTCTTC. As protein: CASSLEFSSSYNEQFF.

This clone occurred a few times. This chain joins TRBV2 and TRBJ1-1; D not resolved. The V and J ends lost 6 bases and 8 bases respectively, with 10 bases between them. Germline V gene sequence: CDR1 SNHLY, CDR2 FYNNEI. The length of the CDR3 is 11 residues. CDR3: CASSFAGEAFF. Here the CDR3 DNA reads TGTGCCAGCAGCTTCGCGGGGGAAGCTTTCTTT.

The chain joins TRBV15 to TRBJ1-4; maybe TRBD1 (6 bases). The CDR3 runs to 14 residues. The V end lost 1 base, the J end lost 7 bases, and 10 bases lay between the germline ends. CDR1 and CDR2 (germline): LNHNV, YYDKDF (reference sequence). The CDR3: CATSRVRGGEKLFF. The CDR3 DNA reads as TGTGCCACCAGCAGAGTCAGGGGAGGTGAAAAACTGTTTTTT.

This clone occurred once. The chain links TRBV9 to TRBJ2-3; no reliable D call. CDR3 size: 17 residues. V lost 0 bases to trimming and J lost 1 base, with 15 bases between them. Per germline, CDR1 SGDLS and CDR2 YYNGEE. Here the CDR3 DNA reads TGTGCCAGCAGCGTAGGGAAGGGTTCCCCTGGCACAGATACGCAGTATTTT. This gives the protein CASSVGKGSPGTDTQYF.

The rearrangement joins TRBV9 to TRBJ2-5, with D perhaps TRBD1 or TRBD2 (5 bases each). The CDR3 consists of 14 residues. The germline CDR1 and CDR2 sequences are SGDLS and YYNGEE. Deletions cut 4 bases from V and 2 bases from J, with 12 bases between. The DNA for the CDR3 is TGTGCCAGCAGCCCTGGGGGAGAGCAAGAGACCCAGTACTTC. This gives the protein CASSPGGEQETQYF.

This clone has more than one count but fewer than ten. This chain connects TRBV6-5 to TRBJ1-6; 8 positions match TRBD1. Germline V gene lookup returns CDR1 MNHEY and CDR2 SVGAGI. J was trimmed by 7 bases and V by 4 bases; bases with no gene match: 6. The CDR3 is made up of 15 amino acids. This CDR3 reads CASSLETGDNSPLHF. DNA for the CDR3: TGTGCCAGCAGTTTGGAGACAGGGGACAATTCACCCCTCCACTTT.

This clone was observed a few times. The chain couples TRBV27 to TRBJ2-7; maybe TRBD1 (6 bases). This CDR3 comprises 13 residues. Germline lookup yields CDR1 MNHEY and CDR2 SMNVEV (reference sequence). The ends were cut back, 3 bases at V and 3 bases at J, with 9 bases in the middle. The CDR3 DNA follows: TGTGCCAGCAGTTTCGGGGACAACTACGAGCAGTACTTC. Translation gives CASSFGDNYEQYF.

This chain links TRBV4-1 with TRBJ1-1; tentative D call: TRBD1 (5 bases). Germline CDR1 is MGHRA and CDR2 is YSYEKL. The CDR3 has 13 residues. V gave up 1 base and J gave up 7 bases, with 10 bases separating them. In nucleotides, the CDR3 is TGCGCCAGCAGCCAAGGGTCGACAGATGAAGCTTTCTTT. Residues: CASSQGSTDEAFF.

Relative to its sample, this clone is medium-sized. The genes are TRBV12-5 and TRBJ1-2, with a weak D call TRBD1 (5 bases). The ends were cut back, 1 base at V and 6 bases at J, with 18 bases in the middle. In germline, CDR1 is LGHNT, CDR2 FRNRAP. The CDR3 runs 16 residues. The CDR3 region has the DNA TGTGCTAGTGGTTTGGGGGGGACGTCCGGAGAGGATGGCTACACCTTC. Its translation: CASGLGGTSGEDGYTF. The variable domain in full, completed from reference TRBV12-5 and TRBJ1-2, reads DARVTQTPRHKVTEMGQEVTMRCQPILGHNTVFWYRQTMMQGLELLAYFRNRAPLDDSGMPKDRFSAEMPDATLATLKIQPSEPRDSAVYFCASGLGGTSGEDGYTFGSGTRLTVV.

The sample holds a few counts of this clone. The CDR3 DNA follows: TGTGCCAGCAGCTTGATAGAGCAGGGTAATGTCCAGTACTTC. Translating gives CASSLIEQGNVQYF. The V call is TRBV5-4, the J call TRBJ2-5, with TRBD1 as a possible D gene (5 bases). V gave up 1 base and J gave up 10 bases, with 17 bases separating them. This CDR3 contains 14 residues. Germline-derived CDR1 and CDR2 are SGHNT and YYREEE (reference sequence).

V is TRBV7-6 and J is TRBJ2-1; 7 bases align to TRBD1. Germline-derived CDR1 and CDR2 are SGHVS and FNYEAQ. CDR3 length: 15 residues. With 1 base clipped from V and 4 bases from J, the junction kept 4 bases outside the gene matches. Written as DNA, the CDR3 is TGTGCCAGCAGCTTAGGGCAGGGGGAGTACAATGAGCAGTTCTTC. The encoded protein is CASSLGQGEYNEQFF. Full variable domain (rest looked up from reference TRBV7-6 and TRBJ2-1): GAGVSQSPRYKVTKRGQDVALRCDPISGHVSLYWYRQALGQGPEFLTYFNYEAQQDKSGLPNDRFSAERPEGSISTLTIQRTEQRDSAMYRCASSLGQGEYNEQFFGPGTRLTVL.

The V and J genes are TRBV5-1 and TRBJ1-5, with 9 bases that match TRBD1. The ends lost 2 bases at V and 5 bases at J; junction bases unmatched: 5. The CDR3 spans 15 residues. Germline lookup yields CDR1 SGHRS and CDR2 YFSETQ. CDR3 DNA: TGCGCCAGCAGCTTATCAACAGGGGGCTATCAGCCCCAGCATTTT. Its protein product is CASSLSTGGYQPQHF.

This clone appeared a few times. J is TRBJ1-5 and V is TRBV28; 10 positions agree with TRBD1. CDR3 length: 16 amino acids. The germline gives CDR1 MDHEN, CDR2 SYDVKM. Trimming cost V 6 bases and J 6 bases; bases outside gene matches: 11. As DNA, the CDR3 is TGTGCCAGCAGGTCCGGGACAGGGGCTATGAGTCAGCCCCAGCATTTT. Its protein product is CASRSGTGAMSQPQHF. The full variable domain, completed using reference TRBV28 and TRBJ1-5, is DVKVTQSSRYLVKRTGEKVFLECVQDMDHENMFWYRQDPGLGLRLIYFSYDVKMKEKGDIPEGYSVSREKKERFSLILESASTNQTSMYLCASRSGTGAMSQPQHFGDGTRLSIL.

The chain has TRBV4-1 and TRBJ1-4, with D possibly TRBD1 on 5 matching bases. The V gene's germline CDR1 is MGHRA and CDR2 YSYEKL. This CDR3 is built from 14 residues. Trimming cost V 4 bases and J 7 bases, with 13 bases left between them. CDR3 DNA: TGCGCCAGCAGCCCCCCGGGGGACGGTGAAAAACTGTTTTTT. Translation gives CASSPPGDGEKLFF.